This T cell receptor beta chain was observed in a study of control samples from healthy donors and cancer patients. This table comes from immunoSEQ multiplex PCR, and its TCRdb copy is limited to in-frame clones, with some not included. The sample records 100,000 to 150,000 clones, 80% to 95% being singletons. Germline lookup yields CDR1 SGHTA and CDR2 FQGTGA. The J segment lost 1 base and the V segment lost 5 bases, leaving 3 bases of the junction unmatched. The CDR3 is 14 residues long. The TCR was taken from a man younger than 30 in good health. V usage is TRBV7-3 and J usage is TRBJ1-1, with TRBD1 identical over 8 bases. The specimen sequenced was blood. CDR3: CASSPDRGNTEAFF. As DNA, the CDR3 is TGTGCCAGCAGCCCCGACAGGGGGAACACTGAAGCTTTCTTT.